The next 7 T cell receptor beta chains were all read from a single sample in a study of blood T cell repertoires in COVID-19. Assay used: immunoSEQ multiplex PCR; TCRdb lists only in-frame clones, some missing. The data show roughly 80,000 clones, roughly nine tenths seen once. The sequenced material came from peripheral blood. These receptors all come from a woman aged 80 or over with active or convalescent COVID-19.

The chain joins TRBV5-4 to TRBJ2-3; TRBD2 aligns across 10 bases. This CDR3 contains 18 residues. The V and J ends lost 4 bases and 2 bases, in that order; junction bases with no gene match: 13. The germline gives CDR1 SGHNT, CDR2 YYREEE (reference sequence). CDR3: CASSPDFTGTSATDTQYF. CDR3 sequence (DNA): TGTGCCAGCAGCCCAGACTTTACCGGGACTAGCGCCACAGATACGCAGTATTTT.

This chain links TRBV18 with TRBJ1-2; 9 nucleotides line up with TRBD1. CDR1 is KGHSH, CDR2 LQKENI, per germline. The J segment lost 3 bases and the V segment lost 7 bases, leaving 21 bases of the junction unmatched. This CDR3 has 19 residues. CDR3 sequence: CASWTPTYVGQGRDYGYTF. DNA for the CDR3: TGTGCCAGCTGGACGCCCACCTACGTGGGACAGGGAAGGGACTATGGCTACACCTTC.

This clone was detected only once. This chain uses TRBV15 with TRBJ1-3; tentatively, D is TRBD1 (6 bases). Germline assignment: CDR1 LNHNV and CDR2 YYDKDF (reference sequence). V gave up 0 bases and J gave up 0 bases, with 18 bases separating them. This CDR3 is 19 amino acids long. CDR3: CATSRDLRDTKLSGNTIYF. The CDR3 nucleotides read TGTGCCACCAGCAGAGATCTCAGGGACACCAAACTCTCTGGAAACACCATATATTTT.

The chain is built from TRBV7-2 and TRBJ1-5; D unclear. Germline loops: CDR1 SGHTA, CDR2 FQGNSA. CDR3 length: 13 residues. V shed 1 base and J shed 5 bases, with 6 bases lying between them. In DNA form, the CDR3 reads TGTGCCAGCAGCTTAGGTGGGCATCAGCCCCAGCATTTT. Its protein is CASSLGGHQPQHF.

The CDR3 protein is CAWSKSLTQETQYF. CDR3 DNA: TGTGCCTGGAGTAAGAGTCTAACTCAAGAGACCCAGTACTTC. The chain carries TRBV30 and TRBJ2-5; no firm D call. There are 14 residues in the CDR3. V gave up 2 bases and J gave up 2 bases, with 12 bases separating them. CDR1 and CDR2 (germline): GTSNPN, SVGIG (reference sequence).

The CDR3 protein is CASSLRQGVLNRAQHF. The CDR3 DNA is TGTGCCAGCAGTTTACGACAGGGGGTCCTGAATAGGGCCCAGCATTTT. The rearrangement links TRBV28 to TRBJ1-5; TRBD1 matches at 9 bases. Germline V gene lookup returns CDR1 MDHEN and CDR2 SYDVKM. The V segment lost 2 bases and the J segment 11 bases; nucleotides outside the gene matches: 13. The CDR3 is 16 residues long.

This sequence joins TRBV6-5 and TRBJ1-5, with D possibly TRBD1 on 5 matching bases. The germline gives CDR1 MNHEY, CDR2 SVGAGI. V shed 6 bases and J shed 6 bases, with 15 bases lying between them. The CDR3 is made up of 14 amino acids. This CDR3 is CASSSGSRGQPQHF. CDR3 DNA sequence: TGTGCCAGCAGCTCTGGATCTAGGGGTCAGCCCCAGCATTTT.